This paragraph covers one T cell receptor beta chain sequence. The antigen remains undetermined. Germline V gene sequence: CDR1 SGHTA, CDR2 FQGNSA. V was shortened by 5 bases and J by 5 bases, with 16 bases between the two germline ends. The length of the CDR3 is 15 residues. The data are from a study of beta chain features in type 1 diabetes. Study-level findings and limits: TCRB CDR3s from Type 1 diabetes patients were moderately but significantly shorter in all four CD4+ subsets.

Every isolated RNA sample was fully reverse transcribed, so sequencing captured expressed TCRB transcripts. The data were produced by immunoSEQ multiplex PCR, yet TCRdb's version contains in-frame clones alone and is incomplete. The sample shows 500,000 to 800,000 clones, under 15% of them seen only once. The chain uses TRBV7-2 and TRBJ2-1; possible D gene TRBD1, 6 bases. This receptor was identified in a man aged 25 to 45 with type 1 diabetes. The sequenced material came from naive CD4+ T cells from blood. The CDR3 DNA is TGTGCCAGCAGCCCCCACTCGGGACAAGACAATGAGCAGTTCTTC. This sequence encodes CASSPHSGQDNEQFF.